This T cell receptor beta chain derives from a study of blood T cell repertoires in COVID-19. About the study: Some COVID-19 samples were acute and others convalescent; all came from the United States, Italy and Spain. PBMCs, B-cell-depleted T cells, or T cells were the source of the cDNA or gDNA that made up the material.

In the original analysis: Reference gene primers were amplified, and this amplification served to estimate nucleated cell counts. TCRdb keeps only in-frame clones here, not all; method: immunoSEQ multiplex PCR. V, J and clone size derive from that table, while D and trimming were established from the DNA sequence. The table has 150,000 to 200,000 clones, approximately 86% seen once; the top ten hold 0.99%. The CDR3 covers 11 residues. Per germline, CDR1 SGHRS and CDR2 YFSETQ. V was clipped by 2 bases and J by 5 bases, with 3 bases between them. This sequence was found in a man aged 18 to 29 with acute or convalescent COVID-19. This chain joins TRBV5-1 and TRBJ2-3; D is uncertain. What was sequenced was peripheral blood. The CDR3 bases are TGCGCCAGCAGCTTCAGAGATACGCAGTATTTT. It specifies CASSFRDTQYF. The entire variable domain, with the rest obtained from reference TRBV5-1 and TRBJ2-3, is as follows: KAGVTQTPRYLIKTRGQQVTLSCSPISGHRSVSWYQQTPGQGLQFLFEYFSETQRNKGNFPGRFSGRQFSNSRSEMNVSTLELGDSALYLCASSFRDTQYFGPGTRLTVL.